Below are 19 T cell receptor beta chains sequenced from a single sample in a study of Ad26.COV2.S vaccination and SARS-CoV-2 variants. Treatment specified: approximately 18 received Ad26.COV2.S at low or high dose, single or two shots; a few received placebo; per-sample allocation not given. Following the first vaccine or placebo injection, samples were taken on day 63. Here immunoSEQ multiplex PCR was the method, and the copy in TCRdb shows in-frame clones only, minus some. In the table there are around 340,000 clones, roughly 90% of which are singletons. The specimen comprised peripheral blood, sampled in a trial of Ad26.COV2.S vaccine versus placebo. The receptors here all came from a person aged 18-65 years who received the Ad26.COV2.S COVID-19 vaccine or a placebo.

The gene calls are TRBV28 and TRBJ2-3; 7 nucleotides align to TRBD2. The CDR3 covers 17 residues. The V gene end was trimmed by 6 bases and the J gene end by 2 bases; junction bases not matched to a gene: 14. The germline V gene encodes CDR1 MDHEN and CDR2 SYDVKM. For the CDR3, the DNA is TGTGCCAGCAGACAAAGGGCTAGCGGACTCTTCACAGATACGCAGTATTTT. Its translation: CASRQRASGLFTDTQYF.

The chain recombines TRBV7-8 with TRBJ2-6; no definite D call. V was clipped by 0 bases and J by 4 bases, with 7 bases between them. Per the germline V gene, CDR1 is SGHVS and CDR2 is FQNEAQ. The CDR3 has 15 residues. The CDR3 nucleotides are TGTGCCAGCAGCTTAGCCGGTACCGGGGCCAACGTCCTGACTTTC. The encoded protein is CASSLAGTGANVLTF.

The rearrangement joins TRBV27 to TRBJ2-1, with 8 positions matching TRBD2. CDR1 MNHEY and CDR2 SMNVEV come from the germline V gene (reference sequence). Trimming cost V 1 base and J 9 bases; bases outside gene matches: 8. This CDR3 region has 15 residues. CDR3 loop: CASSLFSGTRIEQFF. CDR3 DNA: TGTGCCAGCAGTTTATTTTCGGGGACTAGGATTGAGCAGTTCTTC.

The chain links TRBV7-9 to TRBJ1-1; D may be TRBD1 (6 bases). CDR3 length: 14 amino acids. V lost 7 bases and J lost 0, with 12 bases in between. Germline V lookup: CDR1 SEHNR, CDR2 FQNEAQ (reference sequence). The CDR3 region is CASTLGTLNTEAFF. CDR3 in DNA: TGTGCCAGCACCTTGGGGACACTGAACACTGAAGCTTTCTTT.

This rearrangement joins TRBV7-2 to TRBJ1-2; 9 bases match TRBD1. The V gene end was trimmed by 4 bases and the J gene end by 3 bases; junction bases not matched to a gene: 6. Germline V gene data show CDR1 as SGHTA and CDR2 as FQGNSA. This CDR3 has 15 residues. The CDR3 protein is CASSSQGASHYGYTF. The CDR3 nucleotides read TGTGCCAGCAGCTCACAGGGGGCGAGTCACTATGGCTACACCTTC.

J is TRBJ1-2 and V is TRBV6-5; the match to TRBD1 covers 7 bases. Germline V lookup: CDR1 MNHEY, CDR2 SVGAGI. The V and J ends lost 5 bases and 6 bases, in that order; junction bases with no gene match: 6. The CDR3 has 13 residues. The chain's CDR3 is CASSTQGPHGYTF. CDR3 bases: TGTGCCAGCAGTACACAGGGGCCCCATGGCTACACCTTC.

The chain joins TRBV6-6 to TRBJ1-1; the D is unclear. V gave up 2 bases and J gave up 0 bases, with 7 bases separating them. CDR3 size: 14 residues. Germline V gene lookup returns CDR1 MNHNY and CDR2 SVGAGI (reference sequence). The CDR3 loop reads CASSYERMNTEAFF. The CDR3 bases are TGTGCCAGCAGTTACGAGCGGATGAACACTGAAGCTTTCTTT.

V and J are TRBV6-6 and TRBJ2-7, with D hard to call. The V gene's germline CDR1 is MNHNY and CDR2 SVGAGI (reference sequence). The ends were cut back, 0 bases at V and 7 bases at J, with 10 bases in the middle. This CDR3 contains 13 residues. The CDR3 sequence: CASSYSKATEQYF. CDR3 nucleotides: TGTGCCAGCAGTTACTCGAAGGCGACGGAGCAGTACTTC.

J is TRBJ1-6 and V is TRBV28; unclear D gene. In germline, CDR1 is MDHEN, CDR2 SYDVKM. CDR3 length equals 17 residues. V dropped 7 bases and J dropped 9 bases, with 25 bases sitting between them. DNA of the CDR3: TGTGCCAGCACCCCGGGGTCCACTAGCCCCCCACGTTCACCCCTCCACTTT. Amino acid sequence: CASTPGSTSPPRSPLHF.

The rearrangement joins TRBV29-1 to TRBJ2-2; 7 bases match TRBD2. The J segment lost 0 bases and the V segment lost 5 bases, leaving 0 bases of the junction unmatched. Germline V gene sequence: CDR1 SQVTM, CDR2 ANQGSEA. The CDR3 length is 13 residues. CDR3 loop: CSVSGTNTGELFF. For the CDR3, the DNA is TGCAGCGTTAGCGGGACGAACACCGGGGAGCTGTTTTTT.

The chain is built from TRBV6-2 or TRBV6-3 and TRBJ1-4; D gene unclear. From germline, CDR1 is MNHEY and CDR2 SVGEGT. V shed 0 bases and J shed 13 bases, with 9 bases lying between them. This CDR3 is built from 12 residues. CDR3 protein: CASSYSIAGLFF. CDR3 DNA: TGTGCCAGCAGTTACTCGATAGCTGGACTGTTTTTT.

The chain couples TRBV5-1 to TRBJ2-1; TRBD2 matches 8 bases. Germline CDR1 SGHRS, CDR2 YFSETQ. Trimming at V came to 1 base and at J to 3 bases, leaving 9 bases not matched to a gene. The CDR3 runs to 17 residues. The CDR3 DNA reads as TGCGCCAGCAGCTTGTTTTCGGGCGGGAGGAACTACAATGAGCAGTTCTTC. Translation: CASSLFSGGRNYNEQFF.

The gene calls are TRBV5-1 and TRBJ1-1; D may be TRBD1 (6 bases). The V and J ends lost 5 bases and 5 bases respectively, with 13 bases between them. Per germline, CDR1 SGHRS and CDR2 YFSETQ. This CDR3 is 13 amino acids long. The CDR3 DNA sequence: TGCGCCAGCAGTTTTGAGGGGGGTACTGAAGCTTTCTTT. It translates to CASSFEGGTEAFF.

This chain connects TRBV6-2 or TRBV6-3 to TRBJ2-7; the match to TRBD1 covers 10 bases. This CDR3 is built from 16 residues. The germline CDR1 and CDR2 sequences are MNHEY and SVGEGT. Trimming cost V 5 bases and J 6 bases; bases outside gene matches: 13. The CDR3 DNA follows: TGTGCCAGCAGTACCACCAGGGGCGGGACAGGGGTCGAGCAGTACTTC. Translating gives CASSTTRGGTGVEQYF.

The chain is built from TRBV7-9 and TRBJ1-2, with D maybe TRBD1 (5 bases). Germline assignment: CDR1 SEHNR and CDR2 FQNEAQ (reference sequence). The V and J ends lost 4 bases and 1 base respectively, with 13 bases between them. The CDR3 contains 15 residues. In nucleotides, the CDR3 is TGTGCCAGCAGCTGGACCGGACAAAGTAACTATGGCTACACCTTC. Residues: CASSWTGQSNYGYTF.

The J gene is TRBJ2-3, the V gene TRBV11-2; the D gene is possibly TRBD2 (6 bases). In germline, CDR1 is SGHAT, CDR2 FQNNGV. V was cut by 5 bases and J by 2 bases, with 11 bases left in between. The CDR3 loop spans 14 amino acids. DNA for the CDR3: TGTGCCAGCAGCATTCGGGGGTTCACAGATACGCAGTATTTT. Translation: CASSIRGFTDTQYF.

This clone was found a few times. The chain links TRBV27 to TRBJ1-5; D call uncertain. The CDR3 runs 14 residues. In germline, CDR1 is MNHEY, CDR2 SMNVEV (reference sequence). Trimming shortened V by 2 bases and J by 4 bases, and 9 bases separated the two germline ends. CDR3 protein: CASSLMADNQPQHF. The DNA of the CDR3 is TGTGCCAGCAGTTTAATGGCCGATAATCAGCCCCAGCATTTT.

CDR3: CASSFHRAYTQYF. DNA of the CDR3: TGTGCCAGCAGTTTTCATCGCGCGTATACGCAGTATTTT. This chain connects TRBV28 to TRBJ2-3; D unresolved. Germline CDR1 and CDR2: MDHEN and SYDVKM. This CDR3 spans 13 amino acids. V was clipped by 3 bases and J by 7 bases, with 11 bases between them.

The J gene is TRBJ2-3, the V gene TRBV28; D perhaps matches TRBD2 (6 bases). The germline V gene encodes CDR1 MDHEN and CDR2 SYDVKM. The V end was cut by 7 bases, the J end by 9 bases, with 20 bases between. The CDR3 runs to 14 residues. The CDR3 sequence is CASNQRELRKTQYF. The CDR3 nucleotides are TGTGCCAGCAATCAACGGGAGCTACGAAAGACGCAGTATTTT.